This T cell receptor beta chain comes out of a study of blood T cell repertoires in COVID-19. In the study overall: Researchers got acute and convalescent COVID-19 samples from the United States, Italy and Spain. T cells, B-cell-depleted T cells, or PBMCs provided the cDNA or gDNA that served as material.

How the authors handled the data: Amplification from reference gene primers served as the basis for estimated nucleated cell counts. Repertoires were generated with immunoSEQ multiplex PCR, while TCRdb's copy carries only in-frame clones and drops some. V, J and clone size are taken as reported in that table, and D and trimming were inferred from the DNA itself. The sample has roughly 190,000 clones, roughly 80% seen once; the top ten hold roughly 6.7%. The CDR3 covers 13 residues. The V end was cut by 1 base, the J end by 5 bases, with 6 bases between. Germline V gives CDR1 SGHVS, CDR2 FQNEAQ. Source material: peripheral blood. The chain has TRBV7-8 and TRBJ1-5; no firm D call. This TCR was recovered from a man aged 60 to 75 with acute or convalescent COVID-19. The CDR3: CASSLEEYQPQHF. The CDR3 region has the DNA TGTGCCAGCAGCTTAGAGGAGTATCAGCCCCAGCATTTT.